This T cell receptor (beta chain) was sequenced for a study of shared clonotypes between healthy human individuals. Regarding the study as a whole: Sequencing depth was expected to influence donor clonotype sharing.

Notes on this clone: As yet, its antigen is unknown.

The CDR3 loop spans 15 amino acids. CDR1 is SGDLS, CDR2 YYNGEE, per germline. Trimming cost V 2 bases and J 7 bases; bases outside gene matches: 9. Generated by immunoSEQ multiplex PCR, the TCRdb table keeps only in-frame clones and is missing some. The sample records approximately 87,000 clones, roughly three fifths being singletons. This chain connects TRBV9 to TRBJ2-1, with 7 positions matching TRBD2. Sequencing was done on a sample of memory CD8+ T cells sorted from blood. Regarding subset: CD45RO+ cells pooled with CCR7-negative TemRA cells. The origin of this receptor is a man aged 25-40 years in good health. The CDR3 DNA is TGTGCCAGCAGCGTTTCCGGGACTACCTTAAATGAGCAGTTCTTC. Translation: CASSVSGTTLNEQFF.